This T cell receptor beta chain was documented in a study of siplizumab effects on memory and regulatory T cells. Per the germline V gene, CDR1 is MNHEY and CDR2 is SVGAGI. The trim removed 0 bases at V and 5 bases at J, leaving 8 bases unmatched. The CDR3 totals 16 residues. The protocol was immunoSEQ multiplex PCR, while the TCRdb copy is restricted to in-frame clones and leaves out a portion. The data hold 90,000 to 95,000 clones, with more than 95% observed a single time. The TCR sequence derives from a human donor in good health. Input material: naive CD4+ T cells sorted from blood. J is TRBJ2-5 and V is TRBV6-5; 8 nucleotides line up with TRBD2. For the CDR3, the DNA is TGTGCCAGCAGTTACTCCCGGGCGGGGGGCCGGGAGACCCAGTACTTC. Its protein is CASSYSRAGGRETQYF.